Presented here are 13 T cell receptor beta chains from one specimen sequenced in a study of identical twins. TCRdb fed the 5' RACE reads into MiXCR, producing one record per CDR3 protein. The data hold about 690,000 distinct CDR3 sequences, with 6% to 6.5% observed a single time. Sequencing used naive T cells sorted from blood. The source is a man between 18 and 35 years old in good health.

This clonotype was found a few times. The chain employs TRBV6-5 and TRBJ2-5; D remains ambiguous. V lost 3 bases and J lost 4, with 15 bases in between. The CDR3 has 15 amino acids. CDR1 is MNHEY and CDR2 is SVGAGI in the germline V gene. This chain's CDR3 is CASSYSTSRRETQYF. Here the CDR3 DNA reads TGTGCCAGCAGTTATTCTACCTCCAGGCGAGAGACCCAGTACTTC.

This clonotype has at least ten counts. This chain links TRBV28 with TRBJ2-3; 9 bases agree with TRBD2. Germline trimming cut 8 bases from V and 0 bases from J; bases unmatched to any gene: 3. The CDR3 covers 14 residues. Germline loops: CDR1 MDHEN, CDR2 SYDVKM. Written as DNA, the CDR3 is TGTGCCAGCGGACTAGCGTTAAGCACAGATACGCAGTATTTT. As protein: CASGLALSTDTQYF.

At least ten counts were recorded for this clonotype. This chain links TRBV9 with TRBJ2-6; the D is unclear. With 0 bases removed from V and 0 bases from J, the gap between germline ends came to 10 bases. From germline, CDR1 is SGDLS and CDR2 YYNGEE. The CDR3 consists of 17 residues. The CDR3 sequence is CASSVAVPLSGANVLTF. CDR3 in DNA: TGTGCCAGCAGCGTAGCGGTTCCACTCTCTGGGGCCAACGTCCTGACTTTC. The full variable domain, in which reference TRBV9 and TRBJ2-6 provide the parts outside the CDR3, is DSGVTQTPKHLITATGQRVTLRCSPRSGDLSVYWYQQSLDQGLQFLIQYYNGEERAKGNILERFSAQQFPDLHSELNLSSLELGDSALYFCASSVAVPLSGANVLTFGAGSRLTVL.

This clonotype occurred a few times. The rearrangement links TRBV7-8 to TRBJ2-2; possibly TRBD1 or TRBD2 for D (5 bases each). The CDR3 spans 16 residues. V gave up 5 bases and J gave up 2 bases, with 15 bases separating them. Germline values: CDR1 SGHVS, CDR2 FQNEAQ. This chain's CDR3 is CASSRTTGPNTGELFF. CDR3 DNA: TGTGCCAGCAGCAGGACAACGGGACCCAACACCGGGGAGCTGTTTTTT.

The gene calls are TRBV7-8 and TRBJ2-5; the match to TRBD1 covers 8 bases. The junction had 4 bases not matched to a gene; V was cut back by 0 bases and J by 1 base. Germline CDR1 is SGHVS and CDR2 is FQNEAQ. The CDR3 is 16 residues long. The chain's CDR3 is CASSLAPGGIQETQYF. The CDR3 DNA is TGTGCCAGCAGCTTAGCGCCAGGGGGCATCCAAGAGACCCAGTACTTC.

This chain uses TRBV6-2 or TRBV6-3 with TRBJ1-1; 8 bases fit TRBD1. The V and J ends lost 5 bases and 6 bases, in that order; junction bases with no gene match: 8. The germline V gene encodes CDR1 MNHEY and CDR2 SVGEGT. This CDR3 has 14 amino acids. CDR3 amino acids: CASSPYDRGPEAFF. DNA of the CDR3: TGTGCCAGCAGTCCATACGACAGGGGCCCTGAAGCTTTCTTT.

This clonotype has just a few counts. The genes are TRBV12-3 or TRBV12-4 and TRBJ2-7; D assignment may be TRBD1 or TRBD2 (5 bases each). With 7 bases removed from V and 3 bases from J, the gap between germline ends came to 10 bases. The CDR3 is made up of 12 amino acids. The CDR3 loop reads CASKEGSYEQYF. DNA of the CDR3: TGTGCCAGCAAAGAGGGGAGCTACGAGCAGTACTTC.

A note on this clonotype: Given the absence of the conserved phenylalanine or tryptophan at the CDR3 end, a read error is likely. This chain connects TRBV12-3 or TRBV12-4 to TRBJ2-2, with D unclear. The CDR3 extends over 13 amino acids. The V and J ends lost 6 bases and 2 bases respectively, with 7 bases between them. The CDR3 region has the DNA TGTGCCAGCAGGGTGGACAACACCGGGGAGCTGTTTTTA. Residues: CASRVDNTGELFL.

The J gene is TRBJ1-1, the V gene TRBV5-5; D is unclear. CDR1 and CDR2 from the germline V gene are SGHKS and YYEKEE (reference sequence). V was cut by 0 bases and J by 1 base, with 7 bases left in between. The length of the CDR3 is 14 residues. The CDR3 nucleotides read TGTGCCAGCAGCTTGGTCCACCGGAACACTGAAGCTTTCTTT. Its translation: CASSLVHRNTEAFF.

This clonotype was recorded at least ten times. This chain joins TRBV27 and TRBJ2-7; D call uncertain. The CDR3 is 11 amino acids. Deletions cut 4 bases from V and 4 bases from J, with 5 bases between. CDR1 and CDR2 (germline): MNHEY, SMNVEV (reference sequence). CDR3 DNA sequence: TGTGCCAGCAGTTCTCGATACGAGCAGTACGTC. It yields the protein CASSSRYEQYV.

This clonotype was counted only a few times. The V and J genes are TRBV6-2 or TRBV6-3 and TRBJ2-2, with D possibly being TRBD1 (6 bases). This CDR3 has 16 residues. Trimming left V 3 bases short and J 4 bases short, with 15 bases between. Germline-derived CDR1 and CDR2 are MNHEY and SVGEGT. CDR3 coding DNA: TGTGCCAGCAGTTATGGTGGGGGCGCTGGCACCGGGGAGCTGTTTTTT. Translating it yields CASSYGGGAGTGELFF.

The CDR3 is CASSDSADTDTQYF. The CDR3 DNA reads TGTGCCAGCAGTGACTCGGCAGACACAGATACGCAGTATTTT. The genes are TRBV6-4 and TRBJ2-3; D remains ambiguous. Germline CDR1 and CDR2: MRHNA and SNTAGT. The ends were cut back, 0 bases at V and 2 bases at J, with 6 bases in the middle. This CDR3 spans 14 amino acids.

This clonotype was seen only a few times. The chain is built from TRBV28 and TRBJ2-5; D is ambiguous. With 1 base removed from V and 3 bases from J, the gap between germline ends came to 9 bases. The CDR3 has 14 residues. The germline V gene has CDR1 MDHEN and CDR2 SYDVKM. In DNA form, the CDR3 reads TGTGCCAGCAGTTTATCGCAGCAGGAAGAGACCCAGTACTTC. Protein product: CASSLSQQEETQYF.